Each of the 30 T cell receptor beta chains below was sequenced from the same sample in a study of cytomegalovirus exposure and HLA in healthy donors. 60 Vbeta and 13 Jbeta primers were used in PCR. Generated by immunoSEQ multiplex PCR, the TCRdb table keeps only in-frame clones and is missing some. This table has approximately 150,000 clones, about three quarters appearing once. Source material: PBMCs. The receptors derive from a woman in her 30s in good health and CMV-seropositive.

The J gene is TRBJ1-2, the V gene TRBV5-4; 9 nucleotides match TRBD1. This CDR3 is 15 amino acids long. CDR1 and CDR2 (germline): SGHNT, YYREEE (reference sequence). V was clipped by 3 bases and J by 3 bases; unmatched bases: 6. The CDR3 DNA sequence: TGTGCCAGCAGCTCTGGGACAGGGAATTACTATGGCTACACCTTC. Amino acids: CASSSGTGNYYGYTF.

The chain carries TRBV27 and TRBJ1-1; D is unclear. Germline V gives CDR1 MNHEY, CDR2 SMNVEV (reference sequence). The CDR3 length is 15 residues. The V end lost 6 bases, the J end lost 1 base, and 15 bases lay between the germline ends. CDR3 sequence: CASSPSGGWNTEAFF. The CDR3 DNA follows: TGTGCCAGCAGCCCCTCCGGCGGATGGAACACTGAAGCTTTCTTT.

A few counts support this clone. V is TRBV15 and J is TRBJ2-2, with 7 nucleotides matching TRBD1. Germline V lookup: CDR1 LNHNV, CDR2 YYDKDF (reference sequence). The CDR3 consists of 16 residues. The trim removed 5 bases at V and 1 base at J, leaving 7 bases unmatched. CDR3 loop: CATSAYRGRNTGELFF. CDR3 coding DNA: TGTGCCACCAGCGCCTACAGGGGCAGGAACACCGGGGAGCTGTTTTTT.

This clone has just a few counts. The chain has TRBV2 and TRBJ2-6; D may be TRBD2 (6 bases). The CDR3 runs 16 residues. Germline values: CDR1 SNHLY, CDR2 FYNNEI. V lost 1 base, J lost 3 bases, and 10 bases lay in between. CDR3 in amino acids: CASSEVQGGGANVLTF. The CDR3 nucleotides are TGTGCCAGCAGTGAAGTTCAGGGAGGTGGGGCCAACGTCCTGACTTTC.

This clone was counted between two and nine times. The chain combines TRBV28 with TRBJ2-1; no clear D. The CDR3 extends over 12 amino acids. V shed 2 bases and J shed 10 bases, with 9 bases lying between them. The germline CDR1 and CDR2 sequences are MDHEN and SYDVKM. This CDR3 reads CASSLRLREQFF. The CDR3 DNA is TGTGCCAGCAGTTTAAGGTTGCGGGAGCAGTTCTTC.

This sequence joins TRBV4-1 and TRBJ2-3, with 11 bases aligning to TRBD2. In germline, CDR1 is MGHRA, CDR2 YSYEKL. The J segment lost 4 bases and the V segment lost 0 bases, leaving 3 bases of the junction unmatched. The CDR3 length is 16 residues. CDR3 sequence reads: CASSQDWGLAADTQYF. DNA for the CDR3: TGCGCCAGCAGCCAAGATTGGGGACTAGCGGCAGATACGCAGTATTTT.

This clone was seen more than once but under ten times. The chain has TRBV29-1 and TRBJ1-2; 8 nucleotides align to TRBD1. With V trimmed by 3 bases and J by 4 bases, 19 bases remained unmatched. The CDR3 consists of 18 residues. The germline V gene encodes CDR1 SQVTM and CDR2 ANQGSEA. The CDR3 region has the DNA TGCAGCGTTGAGGAGACAGGGGTCCACCCGACAGCTCCCTATGGCTACACCTTC. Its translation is CSVEETGVHPTAPYGYTF.

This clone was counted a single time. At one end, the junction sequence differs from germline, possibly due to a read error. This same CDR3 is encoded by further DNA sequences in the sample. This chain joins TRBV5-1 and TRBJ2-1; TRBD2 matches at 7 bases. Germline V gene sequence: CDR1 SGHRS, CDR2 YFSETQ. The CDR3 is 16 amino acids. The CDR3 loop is CASSFLAGSSYNEQFF. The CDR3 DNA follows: TGTGCCAGCAGCTTCTTAGCGGGTAGCTCCTACAATGAGCAGTTCTTC.

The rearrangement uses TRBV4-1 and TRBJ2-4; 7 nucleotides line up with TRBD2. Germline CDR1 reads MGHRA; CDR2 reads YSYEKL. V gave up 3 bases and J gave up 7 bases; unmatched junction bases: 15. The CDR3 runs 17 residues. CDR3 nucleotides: TGCGCCAGCAGCCACACAGCGGCCGGGACTAACTCGAACATTCAGTACTTC. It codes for CASSHTAAGTNSNIQYF.

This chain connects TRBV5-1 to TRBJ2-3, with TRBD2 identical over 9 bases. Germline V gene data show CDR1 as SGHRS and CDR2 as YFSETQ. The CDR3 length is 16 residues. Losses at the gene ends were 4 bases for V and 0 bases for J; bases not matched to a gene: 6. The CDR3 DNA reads TGCGCCAGCAGCCCCTACACTAGCGGGAGCACAGATACGCAGTATTTT. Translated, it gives CASSPYTSGSTDTQYF.

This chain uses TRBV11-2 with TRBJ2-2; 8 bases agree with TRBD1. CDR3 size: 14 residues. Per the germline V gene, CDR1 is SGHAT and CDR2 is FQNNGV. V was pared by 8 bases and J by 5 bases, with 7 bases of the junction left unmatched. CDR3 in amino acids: CASGRGQVTGELFF. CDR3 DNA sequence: TGTGCCAGCGGAAGGGGACAGGTAACCGGGGAGCTGTTTTTT.

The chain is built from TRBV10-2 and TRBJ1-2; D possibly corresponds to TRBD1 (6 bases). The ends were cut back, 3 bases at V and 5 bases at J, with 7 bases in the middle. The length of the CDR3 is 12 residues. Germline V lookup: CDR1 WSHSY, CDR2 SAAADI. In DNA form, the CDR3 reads TGCGCCAGCAGTGACACAGGGTATGGCTACACCTTC. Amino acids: CASSDTGYGYTF.

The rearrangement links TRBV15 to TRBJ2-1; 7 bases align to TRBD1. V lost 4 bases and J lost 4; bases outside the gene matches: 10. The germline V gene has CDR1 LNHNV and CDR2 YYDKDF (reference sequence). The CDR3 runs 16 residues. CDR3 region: CATSTPQGDAYNEQFF. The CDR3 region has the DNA TGTGCCACCAGCACCCCCCAGGGGGACGCTTACAATGAGCAGTTCTTC.

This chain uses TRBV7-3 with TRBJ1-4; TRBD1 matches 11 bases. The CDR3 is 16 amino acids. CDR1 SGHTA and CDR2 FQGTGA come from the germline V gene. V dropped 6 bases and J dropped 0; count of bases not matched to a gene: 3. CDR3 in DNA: TGTGCCAGCAGGAGGACAGGGGGCTCAACTAATGAAAAACTGTTTTTT. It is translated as CASRRTGGSTNEKLFF.

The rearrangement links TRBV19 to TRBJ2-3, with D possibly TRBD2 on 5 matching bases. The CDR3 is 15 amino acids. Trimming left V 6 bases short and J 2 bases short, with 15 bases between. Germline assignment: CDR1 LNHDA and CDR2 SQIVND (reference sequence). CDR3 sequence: CASSQTPGDTDTQYF. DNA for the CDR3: TGTGCCAGTAGCCAAACCCCCGGGGACACAGATACGCAGTATTTT. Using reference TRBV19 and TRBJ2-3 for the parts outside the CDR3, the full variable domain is DGGITQSPKYLFRKEGQNVTLSCEQNLNHDAMYWYRQDPGQGLRLIYYSQIVNDFQKGDIAEGYSVSREKKESFPLTVTSAQKNPTAFYLCASSQTPGDTDTQYFGPGTRLTVL.

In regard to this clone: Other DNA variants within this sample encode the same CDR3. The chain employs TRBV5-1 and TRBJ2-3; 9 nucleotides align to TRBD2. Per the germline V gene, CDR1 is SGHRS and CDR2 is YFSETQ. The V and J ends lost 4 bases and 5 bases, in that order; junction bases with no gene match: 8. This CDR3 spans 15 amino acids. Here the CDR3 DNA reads TGCGCCAGCAGCCCGGGACTAGCCGGTGTAGATACGCAGTATTTT. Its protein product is CASSPGLAGVDTQYF.

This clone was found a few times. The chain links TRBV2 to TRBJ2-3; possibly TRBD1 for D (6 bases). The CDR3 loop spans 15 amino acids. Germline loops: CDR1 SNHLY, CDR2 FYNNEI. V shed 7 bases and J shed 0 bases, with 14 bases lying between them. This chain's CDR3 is CASNRDQSSTDTQYF. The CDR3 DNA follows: TGTGCCAGCAACAGGGACCAGTCTAGCACAGATACGCAGTATTTT.

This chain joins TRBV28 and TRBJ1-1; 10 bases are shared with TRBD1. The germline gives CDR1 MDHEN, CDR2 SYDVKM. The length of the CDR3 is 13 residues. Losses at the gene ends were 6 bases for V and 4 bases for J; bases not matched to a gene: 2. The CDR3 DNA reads TGTGCCAGCAGGGGGGACAGGGGCACTGAAGCTTTCTTT. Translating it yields CASRGDRGTEAFF.

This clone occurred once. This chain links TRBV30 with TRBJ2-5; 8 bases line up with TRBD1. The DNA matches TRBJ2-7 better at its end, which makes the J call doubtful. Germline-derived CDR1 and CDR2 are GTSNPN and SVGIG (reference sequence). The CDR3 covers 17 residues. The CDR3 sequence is CAWSSSAGGFLSYEQYF. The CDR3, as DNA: TGTGCCTGGAGCTCTTCAGCAGGGGGCTTTCTCTCCTACGAGCAGTACTTC.

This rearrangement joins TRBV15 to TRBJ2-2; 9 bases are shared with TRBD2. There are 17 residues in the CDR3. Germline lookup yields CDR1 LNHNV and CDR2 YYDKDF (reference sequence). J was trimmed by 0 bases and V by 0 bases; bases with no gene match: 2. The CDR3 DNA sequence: TGTGCCACCAGCAGAGATCGGACTAGCGCGAACACCGGGGAGCTGTTTTTT. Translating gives CATSRDRTSANTGELFF.

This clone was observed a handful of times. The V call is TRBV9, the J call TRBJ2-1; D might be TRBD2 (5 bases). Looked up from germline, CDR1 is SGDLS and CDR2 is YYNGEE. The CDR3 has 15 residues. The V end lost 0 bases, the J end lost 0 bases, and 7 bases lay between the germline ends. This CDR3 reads CASSVASLSYNEQFF. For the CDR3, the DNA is TGTGCCAGCAGCGTAGCTAGCCTCTCCTACAATGAGCAGTTCTTC.

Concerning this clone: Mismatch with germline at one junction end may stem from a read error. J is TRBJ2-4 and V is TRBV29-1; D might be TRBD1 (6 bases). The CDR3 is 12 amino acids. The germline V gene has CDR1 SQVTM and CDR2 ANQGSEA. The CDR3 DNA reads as TGCAGCGTTGGGACAGCCGAAAACATTCAGTACTTC. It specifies CSVGTAENIQYF.

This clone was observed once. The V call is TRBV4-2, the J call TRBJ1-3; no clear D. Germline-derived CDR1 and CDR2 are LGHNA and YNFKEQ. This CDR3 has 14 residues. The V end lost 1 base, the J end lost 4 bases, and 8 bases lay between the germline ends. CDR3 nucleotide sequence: TGTGCCAGCAGCCAAGGGGCAGGCGGAAACACCATATATTTT. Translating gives CASSQGAGGNTIYF.

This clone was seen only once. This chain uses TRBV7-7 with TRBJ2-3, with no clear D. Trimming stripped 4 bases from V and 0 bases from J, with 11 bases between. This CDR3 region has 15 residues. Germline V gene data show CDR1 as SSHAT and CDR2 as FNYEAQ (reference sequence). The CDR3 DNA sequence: TGTGCCAGCAGCTCGGATTTACAGAGCACAGATACGCAGTATTTT. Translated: CASSSDLQSTDTQYF.

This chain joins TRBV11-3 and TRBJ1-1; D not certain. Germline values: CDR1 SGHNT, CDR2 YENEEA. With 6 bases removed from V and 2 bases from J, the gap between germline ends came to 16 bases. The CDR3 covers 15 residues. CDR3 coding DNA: TGTGCCAGCAGTTTCCCCGGGGAGGTAAACACTGAAGCTTTCTTT. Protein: CASSFPGEVNTEAFF.

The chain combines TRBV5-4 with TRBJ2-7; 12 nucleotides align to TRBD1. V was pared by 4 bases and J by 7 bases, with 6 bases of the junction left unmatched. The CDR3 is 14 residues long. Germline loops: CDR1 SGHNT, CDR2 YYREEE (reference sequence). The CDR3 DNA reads TGTGCCAGCAGCCCTGGGACAGGGGGCGGTGAGCAGTACTTC. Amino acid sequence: CASSPGTGGGEQYF.

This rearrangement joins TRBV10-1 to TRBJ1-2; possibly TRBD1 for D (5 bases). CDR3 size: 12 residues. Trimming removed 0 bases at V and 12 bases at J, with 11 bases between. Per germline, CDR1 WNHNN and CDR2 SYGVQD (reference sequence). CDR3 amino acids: CASSESGRADTF. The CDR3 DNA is TGCGCCAGCAGTGAGTCGGGCAGGGCGGACACCTTC.

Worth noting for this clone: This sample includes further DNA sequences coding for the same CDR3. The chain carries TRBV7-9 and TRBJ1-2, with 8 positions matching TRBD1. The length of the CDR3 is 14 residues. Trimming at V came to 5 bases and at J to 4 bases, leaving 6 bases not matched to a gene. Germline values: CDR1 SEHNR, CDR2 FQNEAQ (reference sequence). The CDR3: CASSAYRGGYGYTF. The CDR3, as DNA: TGTGCCAGCAGCGCCTACAGGGGGGGCTATGGCTACACCTTC. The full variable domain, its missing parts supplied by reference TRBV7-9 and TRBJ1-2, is DTGVSQNPRHKITKRGQNVTFRCDPISEHNRLYWYRQTLGQGPEFLTYFQNEAQLEKSRLLSDRFSAERPKGSFSTLEIQRTEQGDSAMYLCASSAYRGGYGYTFGSGTRLTVV.

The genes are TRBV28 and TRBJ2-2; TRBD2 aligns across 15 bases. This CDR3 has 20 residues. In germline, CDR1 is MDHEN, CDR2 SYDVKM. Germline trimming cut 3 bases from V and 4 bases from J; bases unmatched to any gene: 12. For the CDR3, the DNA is TGTGCCAGCAGTTTCATGGACAGGGTGGGACTAGCGGGAGGCACCGGGGAGCTGTTTTTT. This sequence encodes CASSFMDRVGLAGGTGELFF.

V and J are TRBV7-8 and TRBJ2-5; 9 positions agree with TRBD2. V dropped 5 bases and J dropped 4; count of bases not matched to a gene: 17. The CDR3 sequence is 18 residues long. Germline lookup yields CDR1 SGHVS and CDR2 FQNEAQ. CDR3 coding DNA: TGTGCCAGCAGCCCCCCCACTAGCGGGCGGTGGGTCCGAGAGACCCAGTACTTC. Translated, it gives CASSPPTSGRWVRETQYF.